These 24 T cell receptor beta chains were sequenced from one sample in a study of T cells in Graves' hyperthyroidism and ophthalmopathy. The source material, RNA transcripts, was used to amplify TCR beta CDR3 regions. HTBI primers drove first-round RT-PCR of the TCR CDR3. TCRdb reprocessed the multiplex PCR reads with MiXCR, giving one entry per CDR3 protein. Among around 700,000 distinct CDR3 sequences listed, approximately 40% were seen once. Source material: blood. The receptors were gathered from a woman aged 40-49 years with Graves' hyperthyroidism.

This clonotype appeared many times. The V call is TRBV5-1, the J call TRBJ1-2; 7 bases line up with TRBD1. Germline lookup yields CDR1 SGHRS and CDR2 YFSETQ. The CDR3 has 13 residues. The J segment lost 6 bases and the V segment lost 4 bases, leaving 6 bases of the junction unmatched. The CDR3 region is CASSPGQPNGYTF. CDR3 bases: TGCGCCAGCAGCCCGGGACAGCCCAATGGCTACACCTTC.

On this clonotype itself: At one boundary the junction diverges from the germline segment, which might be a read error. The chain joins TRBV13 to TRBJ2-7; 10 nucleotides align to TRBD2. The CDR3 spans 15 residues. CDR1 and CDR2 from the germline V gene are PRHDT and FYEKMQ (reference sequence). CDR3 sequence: CASGLRASGRGEQYF. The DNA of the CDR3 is TGTGCCAGCGGCTTAAGGGCTAGCGGGAGAGGCGAGCAGTACTTC.

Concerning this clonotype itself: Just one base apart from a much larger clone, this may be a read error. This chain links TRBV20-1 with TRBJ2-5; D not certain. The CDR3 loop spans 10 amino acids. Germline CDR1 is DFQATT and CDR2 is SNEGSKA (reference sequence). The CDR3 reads CSAGDGTQYF. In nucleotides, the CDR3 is TGCAGTGCTGGAGATGGGACCCAGTACTTC.

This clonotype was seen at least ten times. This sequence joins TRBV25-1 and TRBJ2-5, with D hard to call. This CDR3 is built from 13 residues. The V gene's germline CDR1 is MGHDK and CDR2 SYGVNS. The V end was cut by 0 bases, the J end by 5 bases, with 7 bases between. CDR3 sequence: CASSEYPAETQYF. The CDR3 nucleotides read TGTGCCAGCAGTGAATACCCTGCGGAGACCCAGTACTTC.

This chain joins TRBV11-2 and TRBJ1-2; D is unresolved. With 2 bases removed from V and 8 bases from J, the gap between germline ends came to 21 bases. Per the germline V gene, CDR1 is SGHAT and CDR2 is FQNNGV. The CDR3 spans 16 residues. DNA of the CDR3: TGTGCCAGCAGCTTATACCGACGGGGATGGCTTGGGGGCTACACCTTC. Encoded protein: CASSLYRRGWLGGYTF.

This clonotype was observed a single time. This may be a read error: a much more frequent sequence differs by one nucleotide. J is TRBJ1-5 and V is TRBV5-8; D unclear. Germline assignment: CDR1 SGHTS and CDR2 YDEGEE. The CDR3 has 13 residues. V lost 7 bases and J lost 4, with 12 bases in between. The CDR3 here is CASRLSLNQPQHF. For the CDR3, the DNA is TGTGCCAGCCGCCTCTCTTTAAATCAGCCCCAGCATTTT.

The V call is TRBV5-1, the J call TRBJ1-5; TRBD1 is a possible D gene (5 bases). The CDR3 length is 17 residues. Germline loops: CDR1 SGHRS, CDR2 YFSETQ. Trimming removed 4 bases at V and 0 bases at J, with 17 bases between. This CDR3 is CASSTSGTGYSNQPQHF. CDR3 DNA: TGCGCCAGCAGCACCTCCGGGACCGGTTATAGCAATCAGCCCCAGCATTTT.

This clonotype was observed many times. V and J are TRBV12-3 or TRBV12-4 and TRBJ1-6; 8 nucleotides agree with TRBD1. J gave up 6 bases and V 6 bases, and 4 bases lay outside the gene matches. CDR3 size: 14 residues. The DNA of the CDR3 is TGTGCCAGCAGCCCGGACAGGGCTAATTCACCCCTCCACTTT. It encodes CASSPDRANSPLHF.

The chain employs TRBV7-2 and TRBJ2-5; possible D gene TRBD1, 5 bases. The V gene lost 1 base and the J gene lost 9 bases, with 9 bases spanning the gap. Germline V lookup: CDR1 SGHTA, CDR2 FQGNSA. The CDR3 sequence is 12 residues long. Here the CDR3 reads CASSLVRQSQYF. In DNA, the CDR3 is TGTGCCAGCAGCTTAGTCCGACAGTCCCAGTACTTC.

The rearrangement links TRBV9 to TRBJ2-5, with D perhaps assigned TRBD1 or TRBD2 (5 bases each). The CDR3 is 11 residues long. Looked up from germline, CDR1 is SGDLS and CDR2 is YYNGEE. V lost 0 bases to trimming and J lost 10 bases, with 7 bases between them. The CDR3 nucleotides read TGTGCCAGCAGCGTAGGAGGGGACCAGTACTTC. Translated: CASSVGGDQYF.

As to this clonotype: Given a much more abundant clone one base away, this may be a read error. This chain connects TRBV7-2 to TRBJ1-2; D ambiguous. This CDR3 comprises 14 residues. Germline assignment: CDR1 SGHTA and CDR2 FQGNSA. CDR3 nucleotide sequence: TGTGCCAGCAGCCACCTGGGTAACACTTATGGCTACGCCTTC. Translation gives CASSHLGNTYGYAF.

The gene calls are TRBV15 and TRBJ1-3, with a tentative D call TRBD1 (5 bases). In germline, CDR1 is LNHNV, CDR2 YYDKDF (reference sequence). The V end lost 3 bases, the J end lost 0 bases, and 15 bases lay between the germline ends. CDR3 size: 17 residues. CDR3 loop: CATSSGGGGDSGNTIYF. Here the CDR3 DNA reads TGTGCCACCAGCAGCGGGGGAGGAGGAGACTCTGGAAACACCATATATTTT.

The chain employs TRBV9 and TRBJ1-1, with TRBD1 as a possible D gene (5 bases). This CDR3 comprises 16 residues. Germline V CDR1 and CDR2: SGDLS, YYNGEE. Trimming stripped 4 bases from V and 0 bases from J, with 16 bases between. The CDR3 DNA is TGTGCCAGCAGCCAAGATGGGGGTGGGTTGAACACTGAAGCTTTCTTT. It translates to CASSQDGGGLNTEAFF.

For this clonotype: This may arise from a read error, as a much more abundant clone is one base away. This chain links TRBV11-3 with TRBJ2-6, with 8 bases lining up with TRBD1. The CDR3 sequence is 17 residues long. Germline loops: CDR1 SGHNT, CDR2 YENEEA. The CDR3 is CARSWTGRRNGANVLTF. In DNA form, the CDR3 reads TGTGCCAGAAGCTGGACAGGGCGACGCAATGGGGCCAACGTCCTGACTTTC.

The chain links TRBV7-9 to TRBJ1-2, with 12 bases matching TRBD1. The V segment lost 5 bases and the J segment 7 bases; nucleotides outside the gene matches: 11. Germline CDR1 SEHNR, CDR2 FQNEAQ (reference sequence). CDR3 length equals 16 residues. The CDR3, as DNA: TGTGCCAGCAGCAAAACCGGGACAGGGGGCAGATTTGGCTACACCTTC. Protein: CASSKTGTGGRFGYTF.

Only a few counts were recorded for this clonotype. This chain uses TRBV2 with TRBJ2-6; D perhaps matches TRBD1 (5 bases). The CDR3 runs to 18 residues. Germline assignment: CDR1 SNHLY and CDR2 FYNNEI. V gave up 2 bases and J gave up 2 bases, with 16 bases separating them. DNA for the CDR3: TGTGCCAGCAGTGAAAGGAAGGGGCGTCTGCCTGGGGCCAACGTCCTGACTTTC. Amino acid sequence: CASSERKGRLPGANVLTF.

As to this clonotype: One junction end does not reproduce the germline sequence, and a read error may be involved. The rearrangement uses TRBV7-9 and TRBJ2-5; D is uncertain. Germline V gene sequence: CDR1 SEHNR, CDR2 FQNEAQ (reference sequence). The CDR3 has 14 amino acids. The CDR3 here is CASSQFLRPETQYF. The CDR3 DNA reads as TGCGCCAGCAGCCAGTTCTTGAGACCAGAGACCCAGTACTTC.

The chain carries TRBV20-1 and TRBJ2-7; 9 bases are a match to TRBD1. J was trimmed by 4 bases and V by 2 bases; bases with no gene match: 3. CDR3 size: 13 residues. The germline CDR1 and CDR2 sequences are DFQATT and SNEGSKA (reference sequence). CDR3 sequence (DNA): TGCAGTGCTAGACCGGGACAGGGTTACGAGCAGTACTTC. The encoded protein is CSARPGQGYEQYF.

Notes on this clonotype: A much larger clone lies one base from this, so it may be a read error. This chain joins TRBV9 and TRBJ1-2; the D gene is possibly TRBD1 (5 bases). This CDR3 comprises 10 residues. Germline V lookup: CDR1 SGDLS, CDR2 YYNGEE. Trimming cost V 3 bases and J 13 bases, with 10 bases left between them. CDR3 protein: CASSGRVRTF. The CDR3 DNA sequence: TGTGCCAGCAGCGGCAGGGTGCGCACCTTC.

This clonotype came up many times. The CDR3 coding sequence is TGCAGCGCCACAATGCGGGACGGATGGGCCGACTACACCTTC. It encodes CSATMRDGWADYTF. This sequence joins TRBV29-1 and TRBJ1-2; D may be TRBD1 (5 bases). The CDR3 length is 14 residues. V lost 7 bases to trimming and J lost 10 bases, with 25 bases between them. The germline V gene has CDR1 SQVTM and CDR2 ANQGSEA.

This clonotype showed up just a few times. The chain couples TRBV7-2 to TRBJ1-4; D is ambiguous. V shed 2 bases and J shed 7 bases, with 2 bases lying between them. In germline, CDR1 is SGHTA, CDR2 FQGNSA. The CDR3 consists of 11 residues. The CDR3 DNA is TGTGCCAGCAGCTTATTTGAAAAACTGTTTTTT. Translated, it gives CASSLFEKLFF.

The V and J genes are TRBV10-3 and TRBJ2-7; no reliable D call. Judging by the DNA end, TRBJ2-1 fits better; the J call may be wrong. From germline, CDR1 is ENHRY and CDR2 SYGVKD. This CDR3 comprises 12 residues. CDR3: CASDRRNNEQFF. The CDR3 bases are TGTGCCTCAGATCGTCGGAACAATGAGCAGTTCTTC.

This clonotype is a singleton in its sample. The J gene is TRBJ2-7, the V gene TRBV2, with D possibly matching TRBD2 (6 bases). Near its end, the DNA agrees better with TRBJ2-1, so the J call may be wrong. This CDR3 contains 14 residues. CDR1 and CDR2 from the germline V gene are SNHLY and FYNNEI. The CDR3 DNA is TGTGCCAGCACTCGGGAGATTCCATACAATGAGCAGTTCTTC. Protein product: CASTREIPYNEQFF.

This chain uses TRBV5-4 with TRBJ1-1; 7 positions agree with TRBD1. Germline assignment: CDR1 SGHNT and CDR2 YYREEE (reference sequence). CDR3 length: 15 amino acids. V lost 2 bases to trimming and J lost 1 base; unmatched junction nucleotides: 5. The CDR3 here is CASSLPGTENTEAFF. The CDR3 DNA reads TGTGCCAGCAGCTTACCCGGGACAGAGAACACTGAAGCTTTCTTT.